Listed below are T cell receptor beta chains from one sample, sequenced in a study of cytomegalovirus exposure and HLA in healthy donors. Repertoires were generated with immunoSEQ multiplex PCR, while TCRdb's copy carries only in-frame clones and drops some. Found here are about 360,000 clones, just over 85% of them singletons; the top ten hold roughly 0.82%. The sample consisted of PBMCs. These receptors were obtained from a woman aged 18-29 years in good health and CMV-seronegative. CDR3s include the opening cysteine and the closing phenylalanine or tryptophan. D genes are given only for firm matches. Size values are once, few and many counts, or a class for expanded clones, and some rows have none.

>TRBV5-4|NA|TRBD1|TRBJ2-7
CASSLGGQGSYEQYF
TGTGCCAGCAGCTTGGGCGGACAGGGGAGCTACGAGCAGTACTTC
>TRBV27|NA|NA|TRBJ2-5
CASSYPGLGPGTFLTQYF
TGTGCCAGCAGCTATCCAGGGTTGGGGCCGGGGACATTTTTGACCCAGTACTTC
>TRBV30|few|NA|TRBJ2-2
CAWSQLNTGELFF
TGTGCCTGGAGTCAGTTGAACACCGGGGAGCTGTTTTTT
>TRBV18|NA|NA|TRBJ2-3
CASSPGPPTDTQYF
TGTGCCAGCTCACCAGGGCCTCCCACAGATACGCAGTATTTT
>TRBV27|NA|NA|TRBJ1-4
CASSPTPAEADEKLFF
TGTGCCAGCAGTCCCACCCCCGCGGAGGCGGATGAAAAACTGTTTTTT
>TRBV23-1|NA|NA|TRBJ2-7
CASPWRGRLSSSYEQYF
TGCGCCAGCCCATGGCGGGGGCGACTGTCGAGCTCCTACGAGCAGTACTTC
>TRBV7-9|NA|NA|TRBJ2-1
CATSRFEGSYNEQFF
TGTGCCACATCGCGCTTTGAGGGTTCCTACAATGAGCAGTTCTTC
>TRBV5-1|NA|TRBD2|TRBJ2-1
CASSLGEGSYNEQFF
TGCGCCAGCAGCTTGGGGGAGGGATCCTACAATGAGCAGTTCTTC
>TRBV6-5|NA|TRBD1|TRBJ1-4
CASSSSGTGGEKLFF
TGTGCCAGCAGTTCGTCCGGGACAGGGGGGGAAAAACTGTTTTTT
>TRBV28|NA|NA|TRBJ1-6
CASSLGSYNSPLHF
TGTGCCAGCAGTTTGGGGAGCTATAATTCACCCCTCCACTTT
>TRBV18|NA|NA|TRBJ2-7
CASSLNGGREQYF
TGTGCCAGCTCCCTCAACGGGGGTAGGGAGCAGTACTTC